A single T cell receptor (beta chain) is shown here with its context. The target of this receptor is not known. The input lacks base qualities; no much larger clone sits a single base away. Using immunoSEQ, frozen genomic DNA was subjected to high-throughput TCRbeta CDR3 sequencing, a process that included PCR amplification, mapping, bias correction and internal controls. As for how the authors treated the data: Productive rearrangements were retained, and unique TCRbeta sequences were defined by the CDR3 nucleotide sequence together with the V and J gene. For classification of a sequence as donor-reactive, at least 5-fold expansion in CFSE-low cells relative to unstimulated pre-transplant cells and a frequency of at least 0.01% were required. Minimum frequency thresholds were set for each subject on the basis of the unstimulated sample with the lowest template count, so that a detection power of at least 90% was ensured. Jensen-Shannon divergence between the top 1000 TCRbeta sequences post-transplant and pre-transplant was used to measure repertoire turnover. Two-sided Fisher's exact tests were used to test for changes in the detection of donor-reactive sequences. TCRdb limited this immuneACCESS table to in-frame rearrangements with V and J called. A share of clones is missing; checked studies link under half to unresolved V genes, and the rest is unexplained. That table gives V, J and clone size, and the DNA gave D and trimming. The sample yields about 51,000 clones; 86% were counted once. The top ten clonotypes cover 13% to 15% of the sample.

This sample is drawn from a study of T cell clones after liver transplantation (dated by TCRdb to about 2019). For the wider study: Samples were obtained from ITN030ST, a randomized trial in which withdrawal of immunosuppression was attempted within 2 years of liver transplantation. Third party-reactive TCRbeta sequences from pre-transplant MLRs were also identified as an antigen-independent comparator for donor-reactive sequences. A cohort of 8 liver transplant recipients was studied, of whom 3 were classified as tolerant and 5 as non-tolerant. Blood samples were taken pre-transplant, pre-randomization before withdrawal, and post-randomization after full withdrawal or failed withdrawal. Until randomization at 12-24 months post-transplant, subjects were given standard immunosuppression, with no induction therapy. Tolerance was defined as complete withdrawal of immunosuppression for at least one year without a rise in liver enzymes beyond twice the upper limit of normal. Three of the eight recipients were HCV-positive; the others were transplanted for non-autoimmune, non-viral indications. Donor-reactive T cell clones were identified by TCRbeta sequencing after a pre-transplant mixed lymphocyte reaction and then tracked in post-transplant blood. Here is what the overall study found, with its caveats: In most of the 8 subjects, regardless of tolerance or HCV status, circulating donor-reactive CD4 TCRbeta sequences dropped significantly post-transplant. A greater decline was seen for donor-reactive sequences than for third party-reactive sequences, suggesting partial antigen-specific deletion unrelated to withdrawal success. The conclusions were preliminary, being limited by small, heterogeneous patient numbers and by non-standardized post-transplant time points. When repertoire turnover was taken into account, detection of donor-reactive sequences was significantly reduced in 7 of 8 subjects for CD4 and in 8 of 8 subjects for CD8. Since no allograft tissue specimens were available, donor-reactive T cells may have migrated into the graft instead of being deleted. In two subjects, low numbers of available donor cells limited the measurable donor-reactive repertoire.

Thawed unstimulated PBMCs were stained for CD3, CD4 and CD8 and FACS-sorted into CD3+CD4+ and CD3+CD8+ populations. All 8 studied subjects were randomized to immunosuppression withdrawal. The Qiagen DNeasy Blood and Tissue Kit was used to isolate genomic DNA. The germline V gene specifies SGDLS as CDR1 and YYNGEE as CDR2. Including cysteine and phenylalanine, the CDR3 has 14 amino acids. Just CDR3 DNA is preserved here, 42 bases in frame from base 1. Trimming takes 4 bases from V and 0 bases from J, and the germline ends sit 11 bases apart. The clonotype comes from a human patient who received a liver transplant. Some T cells seen after a transplant may have their origin in the graft donor. The input for sequencing was CD8+ T cells from blood, taken 12 months after liver transplant. The chain employs TRBV9 and TRBJ2-7; the D gene is perhaps TRBD1, on 6 matching bases. In nucleotide form, the sequence is TGTGCCAGCAGCCGAGGACAGTTCTCCTACGAGCAGTACTTC. This encodes CASSRGQFSYEQYF.